This TCR beta chain was documented in a study of shared clonotypes between healthy human individuals. About this clone: The antigen is undetermined.

Overall study results and limits: Shared across a few donors were around 5% of the naive CD4 clonotypes. Against clonotypes common to all four donors, non-shared ones had lower generation probabilities.

Naive CD8 isolation took CD45RO-negative cells positively selected for CCR7 and excluded terminally differentiated effector memory CD45RA+ cells. Deep-level settings were used for running the assay. Genomic DNA of each subset was evenly split across several immunoSEQ plates. This table comes from immunoSEQ multiplex PCR, and its TCRdb copy is limited to in-frame clones, with some not included. The sample contains 2 million to 2.5 million clones, around 93% of which appear only once. V was cut by 1 base and J by 4 bases, with 9 bases left in between. In germline, CDR1 is MNHEY, CDR2 SVGAGI. This CDR3 spans 14 amino acids.

Sequenced: naive CD8+ T cells from PBMCs. The TCR sequence derives from a man younger than 35 in good health. Some clones in this sample may be carry-over from other donors' samples. V and J are TRBV6-5 and TRBJ2-3, with D perhaps TRBD1 (5 bases). The CDR3 sequence: CASSYFGAADTQYF. CDR3 in DNA: TGTGCCAGCAGTTACTTTGGGGCAGCAGATACGCAGTATTTT.